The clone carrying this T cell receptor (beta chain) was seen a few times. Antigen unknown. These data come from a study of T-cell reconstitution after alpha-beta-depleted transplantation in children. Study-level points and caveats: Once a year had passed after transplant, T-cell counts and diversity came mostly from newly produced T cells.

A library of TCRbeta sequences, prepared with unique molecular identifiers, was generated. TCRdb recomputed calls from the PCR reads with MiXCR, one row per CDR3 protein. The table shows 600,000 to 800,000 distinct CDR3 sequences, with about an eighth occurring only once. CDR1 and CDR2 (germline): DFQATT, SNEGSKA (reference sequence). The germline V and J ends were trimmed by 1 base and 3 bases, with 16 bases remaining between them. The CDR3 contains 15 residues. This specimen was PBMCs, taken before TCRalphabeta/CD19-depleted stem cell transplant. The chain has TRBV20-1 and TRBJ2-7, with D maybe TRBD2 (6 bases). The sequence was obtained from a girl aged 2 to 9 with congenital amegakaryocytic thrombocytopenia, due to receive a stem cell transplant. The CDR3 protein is CSARVPGLPNYEQYF. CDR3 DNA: TGCAGTGCTAGAGTCCCGGGACTTCCGAACTACGAGCAGTACTTC.